These 15 T cell receptor beta chains were sequenced from one sample in a study of blood T cell repertoires in COVID-19. Generated by immunoSEQ multiplex PCR, the TCRdb table keeps only in-frame clones and is missing some. Of about 220,000 clones listed, about 85% were seen once; the top ten hold more than 4.5%. The sequenced sample was peripheral blood. The source is an older woman who had recovered from COVID-19.

Details on this clone: In the same sample, other DNA sequences code for this CDR3. The V call is TRBV6-5, the J call TRBJ1-2, with TRBD1 identical over 8 bases. The CDR3 covers 15 residues. V trimming: 6 bases; J trimming: 6 bases; junction bases outside the gene matches: 12. CDR1 is MNHEY, CDR2 SVGAGI, per germline. This CDR3 reads CASRDRVQSLDGYTF. The CDR3 bases are TGTGCCAGCAGGGACAGGGTTCAGTCTCTAGATGGCTACACCTTC.

The rearrangement links TRBV19 to TRBJ1-3; tentatively, D is TRBD1 (6 bases). Germline assignment: CDR1 LNHDA and CDR2 SQIVND (reference sequence). This CDR3 comprises 14 residues. Trimming cost V 2 bases and J 3 bases, with 8 bases left between them. CDR3 nucleotides: TGTGCCAGTAGTATACAGGGGCTTGGAAACACCATATATTTT. Protein product: CASSIQGLGNTIYF.

The rearrangement links TRBV29-1 to TRBJ1-1, with D possibly matching TRBD1 (5 bases). Germline assignment: CDR1 SQVTM and CDR2 ANQGSEA. V was shortened by 7 bases and J by 4 bases, with 16 bases between the two germline ends. The CDR3 length is 13 residues. The CDR3 loop is CSDARGKATEAFF. CDR3 nucleotides: TGCAGCGACGCGCGGGGGAAAGCCACTGAAGCTTTCTTT.

This clone was counted between two and nine times. The chain recombines TRBV5-1 with TRBJ1-4; D perhaps matches TRBD1 (5 bases). The CDR3 consists of 16 residues. The V end lost 0 bases, the J end lost 1 base, and 10 bases lay between the germline ends. Germline loops: CDR1 SGHRS, CDR2 YFSETQ. The CDR3 protein is CASSLVQGVTNEKLFF. In DNA, the CDR3 is TGCGCCAGCAGCTTGGTTCAGGGCGTAACTAATGAAAAACTGTTTTTT.

The chain is built from TRBV19 and TRBJ2-3; 12 bases align to TRBD2. The CDR3 length is 17 residues. The germline gives CDR1 LNHDA, CDR2 SQIVND (reference sequence). V lost 3 bases to trimming and J lost 1 base; unmatched junction nucleotides: 5. The CDR3 sequence: CASSILLAGGRTDTQYF. In DNA form, the CDR3 reads TGTGCCAGTAGTATTCTCCTAGCGGGGGGGCGCACAGATACGCAGTATTTT.

This clone has just one count. The chain carries TRBV4-1 and TRBJ2-3, with D maybe TRBD2 (5 bases). This CDR3 region has 13 residues. V shed 4 bases and J shed 2 bases, with 7 bases lying between them. CDR1 is MGHRA, CDR2 YSYEKL, per germline. In DNA, the CDR3 is TGCGCCAGCAGCCGCCGGGACACAGATACGCAGTATTTT. Encoded protein: CASSRRDTDTQYF.

The J gene is TRBJ2-7, the V gene TRBV5-8, with 13 bases lining up with TRBD2. The CDR3 contains 16 residues. Germline CDR1 reads SGHTS; CDR2 reads YDEGEE. V trimming: 7 bases; J trimming: 2 bases; junction bases outside the gene matches: 9. The CDR3 DNA reads TGTGCCAGCTCTAGTTCACTAGCGGGGGGGCCCTACGAGCAGTACTTC. Amino acids: CASSSSLAGGPYEQYF.

The chain uses TRBV27 and TRBJ2-3, with 8 bases identical to TRBD2. This CDR3 spans 16 amino acids. The germline V gene encodes CDR1 MNHEY and CDR2 SMNVEV (reference sequence). The trim removed 0 bases at V and 5 bases at J, leaving 7 bases unmatched. The CDR3 sequence: CASSLSGLAAIDTQYF. In DNA, the CDR3 is TGTGCCAGCAGTTTATCTGGACTAGCCGCCATAGATACGCAGTATTTT.

The chain has TRBV3-1 (or the pseudogene TRBV3-2) and TRBJ1-6; 11 nucleotides agree with TRBD1. Germline CDR1 LGHDT, CDR2 YNNKEL (reference sequence). This CDR3 is built from 16 residues. Trimming at V came to 4 bases and at J to 7 bases, leaving 6 bases not matched to a gene. The CDR3 region is CASSPLGTGGNSPLHF. The CDR3 DNA reads as TGTGCCAGCAGCCCCTTAGGGACAGGGGGAAATTCACCCCTCCACTTT.

This clone was picked up one time. This rearrangement joins TRBV3-1 (or the pseudogene TRBV3-2) to TRBJ1-1; D gene uncertain. The germline V and J ends were trimmed by 1 base and 7 bases, with 7 bases remaining between them. This CDR3 comprises 12 residues. Germline-derived CDR1 and CDR2 are LGHDT and YNNKEL (reference sequence). The CDR3 loop reads CASSQGGLEAFF. In DNA, the CDR3 is TGTGCCAGCAGCCAAGGTGGCCTTGAAGCTTTCTTT.

V is TRBV6-2 or TRBV6-3 and J is TRBJ2-5; 11 bases are shared with TRBD2. The germline CDR1 and CDR2 sequences are MNHEY and SVGEGT. CDR3 length equals 17 residues. Trimming removed 2 bases from V and 3 bases from J; junction bases left unmatched: 8. The CDR3 sequence is CASSYVLAGEGEETQYF. CDR3 bases: TGTGCCAGCAGTTACGTACTAGCGGGGGAAGGGGAAGAGACCCAGTACTTC.

This clone came up once. V usage is TRBV7-9 and J usage is TRBJ2-3; TRBD2 is a possible D gene (7 bases). The germline V and J ends were trimmed by 6 bases and 6 bases, with 16 bases remaining between them. The CDR3 extends over 14 amino acids. Germline V lookup: CDR1 SEHNR, CDR2 FQNEAQ (reference sequence). The chain's CDR3 is CASRPVGGQDTQYF. The DNA of the CDR3 is TGTGCCAGCAGGCCTGTCGGGGGGCAGGATACGCAGTATTTT.

This clone appeared once. The chain has TRBV6-5 and TRBJ2-7, with TRBD1 matching over 9 bases. Germline-derived CDR1 and CDR2 are MNHEY and SVGAGI. V was pared by 2 bases and J by 6 bases, with 5 bases of the junction left unmatched. The CDR3 consists of 14 residues. CDR3 protein: CASSYGTGLGEQYF. CDR3 nucleotides: TGTGCCAGCAGTTACGGGACAGGGTTGGGCGAGCAGTACTTC.

This chain links TRBV5-1 with TRBJ1-6, with D tentatively TRBD1 (6 bases). The CDR3 loop spans 15 amino acids. Germline V lookup: CDR1 SGHRS, CDR2 YFSETQ. Trimming shortened V by 4 bases and J by 3 bases, and 11 bases separated the two germline ends. The CDR3 coding sequence is TGCGCCAGCAGCCCAGGGGCGATCTATAATTCACCCCTCCACTTT. It specifies CASSPGAIYNSPLHF.

The chain links TRBV2 to TRBJ1-1; no firm D call. This CDR3 contains 11 residues. Trimming took 8 bases from V and 2 from J, leaving 6 bases between them. Germline CDR1 and CDR2: SNHLY and FYNNEI. This CDR3 reads CASLPNTEAFF. In DNA, the CDR3 is TGTGCCAGCCTACCCAACACTGAAGCTTTCTTT.